This TCR beta chain was identified during a study of blood T cell repertoires in COVID-19. Study summary: The study drew acute and convalescent COVID-19 samples from the United States, Italy and Spain. PBMCs, B-cell-depleted T cells, or T cells provided the cDNA or gDNA that made up the material.

How the authors handled the data: Estimated nucleated cell counts came from reference gene primer amplification. This table comes from immunoSEQ multiplex PCR, and its TCRdb copy is limited to in-frame clones, with some not included. That table supplies the V and J calls and clone size; D and trimming were determined from the DNA. Found here are around 99,000 clones, around 79% of them singletons; the top ten hold about a sixth. Trimming cost V 1 base and J 1 base; bases outside gene matches: 3. The CDR3 loop spans 15 amino acids. Per the germline V gene, CDR1 is SEHNR and CDR2 is FQNEAQ (reference sequence).

The chain uses TRBV7-9 and TRBJ2-5; 7 bases fit TRBD1. The sequenced material came from peripheral blood. The clonotype originates from a woman of 80 years or more with active or convalescent COVID-19. CDR3: CASSLGDRTQETQYF. As DNA, the CDR3 is TGTGCCAGCAGCTTAGGGGACAGAACCCAAGAGACCCAGTACTTC.